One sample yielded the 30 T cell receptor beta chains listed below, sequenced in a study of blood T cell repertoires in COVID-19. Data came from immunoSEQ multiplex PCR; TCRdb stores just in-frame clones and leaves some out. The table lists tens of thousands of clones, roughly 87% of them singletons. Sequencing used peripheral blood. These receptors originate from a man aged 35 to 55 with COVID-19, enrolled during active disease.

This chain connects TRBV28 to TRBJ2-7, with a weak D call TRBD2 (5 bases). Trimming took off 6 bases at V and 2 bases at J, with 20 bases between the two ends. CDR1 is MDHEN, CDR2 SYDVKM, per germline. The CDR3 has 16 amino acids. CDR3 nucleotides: TGTGCCAGCAGCACCGGCCGGGGTAGACCCGCCTACGAGCAGTACTTC. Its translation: CASSTGRGRPAYEQYF.

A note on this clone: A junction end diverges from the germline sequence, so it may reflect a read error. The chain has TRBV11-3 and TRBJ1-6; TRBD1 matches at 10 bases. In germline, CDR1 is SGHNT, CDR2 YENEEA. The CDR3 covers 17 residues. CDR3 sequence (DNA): TGTGCCAGCAGCGCGAGGGACAGGGGTATATATAAATCACCCCTCCACTTT. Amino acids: CASSARDRGIYKSPLHF.

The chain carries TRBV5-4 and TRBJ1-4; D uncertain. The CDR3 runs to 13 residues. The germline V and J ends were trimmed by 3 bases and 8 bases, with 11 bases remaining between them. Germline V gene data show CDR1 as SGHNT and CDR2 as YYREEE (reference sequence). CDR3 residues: CASSYDRGEKLFF. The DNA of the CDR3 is TGTGCCAGCAGCTACGACCGCGGGGAAAAACTGTTTTTT. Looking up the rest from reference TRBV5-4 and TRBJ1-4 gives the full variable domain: ETGVTQSPTHLIKTRGQQVTLRCSSQSGHNTVSWYQQALGQGPQFIFQYYREEENGRGNFPPRFSGLQFPNYSSELNVNALELDDSALYLCASSYDRGEKLFFGSGTQLSVL.

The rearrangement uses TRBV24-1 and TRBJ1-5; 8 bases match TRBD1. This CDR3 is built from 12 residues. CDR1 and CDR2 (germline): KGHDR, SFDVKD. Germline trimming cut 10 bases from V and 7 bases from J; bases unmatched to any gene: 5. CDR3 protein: CATQGARQPQHF. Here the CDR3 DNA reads TGTGCCACTCAGGGGGCACGGCAGCCCCAGCATTTT.

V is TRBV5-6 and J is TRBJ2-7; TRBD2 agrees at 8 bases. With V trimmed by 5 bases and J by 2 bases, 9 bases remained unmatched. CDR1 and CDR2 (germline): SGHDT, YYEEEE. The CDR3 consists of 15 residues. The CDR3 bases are TGTGCCAGCAGTATGCAGCGGGAGTTCACCTACGAGCAGTACTTC. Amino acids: CASSMQREFTYEQYF.

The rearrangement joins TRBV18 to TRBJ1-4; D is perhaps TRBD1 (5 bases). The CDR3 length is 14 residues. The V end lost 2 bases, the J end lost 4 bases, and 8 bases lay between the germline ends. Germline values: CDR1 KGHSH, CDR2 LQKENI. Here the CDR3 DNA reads TGTGCCAGCTCACCAGGCAGGGATAATGAAAAACTGTTTTTT. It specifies CASSPGRDNEKLFF.

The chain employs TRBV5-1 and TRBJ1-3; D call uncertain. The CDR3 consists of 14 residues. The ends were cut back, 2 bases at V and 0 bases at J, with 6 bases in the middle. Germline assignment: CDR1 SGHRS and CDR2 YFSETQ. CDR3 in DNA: TGCGCCAGCAGCTTAGGGAGCTCTGGAAACACCATATATTTT. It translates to CASSLGSSGNTIYF.

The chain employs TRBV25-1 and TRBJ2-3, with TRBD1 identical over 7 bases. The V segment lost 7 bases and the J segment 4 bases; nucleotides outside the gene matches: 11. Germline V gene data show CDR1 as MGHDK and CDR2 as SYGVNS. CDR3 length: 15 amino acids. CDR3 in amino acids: CASTPGTASADTQYF. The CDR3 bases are TGTGCCAGCACGCCCGGGACAGCGAGCGCAGATACGCAGTATTTT.

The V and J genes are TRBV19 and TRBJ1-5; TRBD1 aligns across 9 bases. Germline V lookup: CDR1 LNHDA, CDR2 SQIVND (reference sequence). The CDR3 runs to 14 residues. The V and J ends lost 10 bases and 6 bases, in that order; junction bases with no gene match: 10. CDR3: CATRGGTGRQPQHF. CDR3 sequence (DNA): TGTGCCACCCGAGGGGGGACAGGGCGTCAGCCCCAGCATTTT.

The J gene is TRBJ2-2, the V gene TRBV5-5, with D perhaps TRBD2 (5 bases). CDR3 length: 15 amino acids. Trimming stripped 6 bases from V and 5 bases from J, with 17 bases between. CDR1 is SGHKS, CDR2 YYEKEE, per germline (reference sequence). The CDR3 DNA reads TGTGCCAGCACCTTTGTGGGAGCTGGGACCGGGGAGCTGTTTTTT. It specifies CASTFVGAGTGELFF. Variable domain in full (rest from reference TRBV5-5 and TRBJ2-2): DAGVTQSPTHLIKTRGQQVTLRCSPISGHKSVSWYQQVLGQGPQFIFQYYEKEERGRGNFPDRFSARQFPNYSSELNVNALLLGDSALYLCASTFVGAGTGELFFGEGSRLTVL.

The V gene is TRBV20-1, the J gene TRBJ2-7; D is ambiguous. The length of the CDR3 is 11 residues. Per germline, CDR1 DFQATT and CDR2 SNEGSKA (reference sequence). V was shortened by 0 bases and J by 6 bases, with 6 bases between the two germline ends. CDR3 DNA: TGCAGTGCTAGAGAACTAATCGAGCAGTACTTC. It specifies CSARELIEQYF.

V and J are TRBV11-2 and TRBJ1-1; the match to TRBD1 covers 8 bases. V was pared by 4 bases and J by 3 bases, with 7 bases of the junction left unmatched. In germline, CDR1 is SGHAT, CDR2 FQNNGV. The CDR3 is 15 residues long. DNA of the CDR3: TGTGCCAGCAGCTCGATCCAGGGGGCGGACACTGAAGCTTTCTTT. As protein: CASSSIQGADTEAFF.

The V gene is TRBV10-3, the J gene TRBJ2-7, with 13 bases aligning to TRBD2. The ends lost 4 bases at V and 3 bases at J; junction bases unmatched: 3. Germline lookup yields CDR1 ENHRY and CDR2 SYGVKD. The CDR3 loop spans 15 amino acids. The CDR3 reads CAISAGTSGDYEQYF. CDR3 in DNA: TGTGCCATCAGTGCCGGGACTAGCGGGGACTACGAGCAGTACTTC.

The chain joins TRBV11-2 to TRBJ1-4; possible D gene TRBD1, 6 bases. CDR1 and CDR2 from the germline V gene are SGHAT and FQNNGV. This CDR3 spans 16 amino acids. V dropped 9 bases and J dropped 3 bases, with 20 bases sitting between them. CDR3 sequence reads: CASSTQGRIPNEKLFF. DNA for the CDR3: TGTGCCAGTTCCACACAGGGTCGGATCCCTAATGAAAAACTGTTTTTT.

In nucleotides, the CDR3 is TGTGCCTGGAGACCTCAGGGGTCGGATTCACCCCTCCACTTT. Its protein product is CAWRPQGSDSPLHF. This chain joins TRBV30 and TRBJ1-6, with D possibly being TRBD1 (6 bases). The germline CDR1 and CDR2 sequences are GTSNPN and SVGIG (reference sequence). This CDR3 is 14 amino acids long. Trimming stripped 3 bases from V and 8 bases from J, with 14 bases between.

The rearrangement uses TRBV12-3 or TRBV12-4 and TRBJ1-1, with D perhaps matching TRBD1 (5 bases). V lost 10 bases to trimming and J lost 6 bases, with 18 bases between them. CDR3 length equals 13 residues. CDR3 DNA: TGTGCCACTTCCCCCCCCGGACATCCTGAAGCTTTCTTT. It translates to CATSPPGHPEAFF.

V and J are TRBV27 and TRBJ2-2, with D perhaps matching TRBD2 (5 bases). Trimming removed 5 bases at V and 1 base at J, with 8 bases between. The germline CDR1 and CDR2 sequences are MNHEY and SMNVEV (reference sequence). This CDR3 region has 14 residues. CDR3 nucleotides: TGTGCCAGCAGTAGGGCGGGGAACACCGGGGAGCTGTTTTTT. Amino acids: CASSRAGNTGELFF.

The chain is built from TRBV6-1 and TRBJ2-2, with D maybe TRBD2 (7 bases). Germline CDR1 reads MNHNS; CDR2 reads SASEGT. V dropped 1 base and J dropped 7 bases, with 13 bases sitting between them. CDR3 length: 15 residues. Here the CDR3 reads CASSEEGGAGGELFF. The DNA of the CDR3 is TGTGCCAGCAGTGAAGAGGGGGGGGCCGGCGGGGAGCTGTTTTTT.

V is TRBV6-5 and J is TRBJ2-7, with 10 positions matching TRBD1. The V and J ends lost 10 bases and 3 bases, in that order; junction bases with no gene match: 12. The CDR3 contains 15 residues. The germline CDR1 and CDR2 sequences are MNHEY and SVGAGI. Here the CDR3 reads CATQLTGTGVYEQYF. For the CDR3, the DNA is TGTGCCACGCAACTGACCGGGACAGGGGTCTACGAGCAGTACTTC.

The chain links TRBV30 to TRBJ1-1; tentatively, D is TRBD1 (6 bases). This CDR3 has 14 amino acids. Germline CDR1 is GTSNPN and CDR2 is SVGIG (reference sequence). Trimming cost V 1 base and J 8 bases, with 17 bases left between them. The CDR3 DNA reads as TGTGCCTGGAGTGAAGTATACAGGGTCGAGGAAGCTTTCTTT. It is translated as CAWSEVYRVEEAFF.

CDR3 DNA sequence: TGCAGCGTTGCGGACAGGTTGGATTCACCCCTCCACTTT. It yields the protein CSVADRLDSPLHF. The rearrangement joins TRBV29-1 to TRBJ1-6; 7 nucleotides match TRBD1. CDR3 length: 13 amino acids. Germline lookup yields CDR1 SQVTM and CDR2 ANQGSEA. J lost 8 bases, V lost 4 bases, and 5 bases had no gene match. Drawing the rest from reference TRBV29-1 and TRBJ1-6, the complete variable domain is SAVISQKPSRDICQRGTSLTIQCQVDSQVTMMFWYRQQPGQSLTLIATANQGSEATYESGFVIDKFPISRPNLTFSTLTVSNMSPEDSSIYLCSVADRLDSPLHFGNGTRLTVT.

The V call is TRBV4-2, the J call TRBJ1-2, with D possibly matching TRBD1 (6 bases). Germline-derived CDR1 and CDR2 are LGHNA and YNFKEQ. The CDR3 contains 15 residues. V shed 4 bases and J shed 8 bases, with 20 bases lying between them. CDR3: CASSPSGVAGLGYTF. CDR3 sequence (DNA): TGTGCCAGCAGCCCATCAGGGGTTGCCGGATTGGGCTACACCTTC.

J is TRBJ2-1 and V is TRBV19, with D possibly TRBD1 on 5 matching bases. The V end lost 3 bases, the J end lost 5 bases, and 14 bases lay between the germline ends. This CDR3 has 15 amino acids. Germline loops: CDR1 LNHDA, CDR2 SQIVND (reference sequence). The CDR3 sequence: CASSIGQGSNNEQFF. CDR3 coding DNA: TGTGCCAGTAGTATTGGCCAGGGTTCTAACAATGAGCAGTTCTTC.

In nucleotides, the CDR3 is TGTGCCAGCAGTCTGACAGGCTTTGGTGGAAACACCATATATTTT. Residues: CASSLTGFGGNTIYF. The chain couples TRBV25-1 to TRBJ1-3; D may be TRBD1 (6 bases). The CDR3 covers 15 residues. The ends were cut back, 5 bases at V and 3 bases at J, with 14 bases in the middle. CDR1 is MGHDK and CDR2 is SYGVNS in the germline V gene.

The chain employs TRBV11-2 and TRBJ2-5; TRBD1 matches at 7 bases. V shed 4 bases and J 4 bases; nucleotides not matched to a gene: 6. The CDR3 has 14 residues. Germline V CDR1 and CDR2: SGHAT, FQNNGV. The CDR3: CASSSRGLTETQYF. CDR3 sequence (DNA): TGTGCCAGCAGCTCAAGGGGGCTAACAGAGACCCAGTACTTC.

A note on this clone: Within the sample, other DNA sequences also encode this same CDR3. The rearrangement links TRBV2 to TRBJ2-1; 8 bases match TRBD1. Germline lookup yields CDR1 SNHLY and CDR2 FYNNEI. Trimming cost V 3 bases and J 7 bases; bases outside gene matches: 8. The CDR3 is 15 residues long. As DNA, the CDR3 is TGTGCCAGCAGTGAGGGGCAGGGGGCTGGTAATGAGCAGTTCTTC. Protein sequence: CASSEGQGAGNEQFF.

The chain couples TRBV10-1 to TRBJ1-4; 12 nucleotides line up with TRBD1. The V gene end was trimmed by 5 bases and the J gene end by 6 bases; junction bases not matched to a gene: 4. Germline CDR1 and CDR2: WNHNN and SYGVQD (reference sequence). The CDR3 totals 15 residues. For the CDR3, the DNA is TGCGCCAGCAGTCAAAGGGACAGGGGGCATGAAAAACTGTTTTTT. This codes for CASSQRDRGHEKLFF.

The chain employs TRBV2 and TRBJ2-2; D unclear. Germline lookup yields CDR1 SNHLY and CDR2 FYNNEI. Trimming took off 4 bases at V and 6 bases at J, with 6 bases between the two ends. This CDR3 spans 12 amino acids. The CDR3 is CASSVYSGELFF. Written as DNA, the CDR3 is TGTGCCAGCAGTGTATATTCCGGGGAGCTGTTTTTT.

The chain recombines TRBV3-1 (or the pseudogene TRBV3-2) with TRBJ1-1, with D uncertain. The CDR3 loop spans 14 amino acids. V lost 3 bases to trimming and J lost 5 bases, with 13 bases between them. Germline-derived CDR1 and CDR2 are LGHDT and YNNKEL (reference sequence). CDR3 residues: CASSQEYSGTEAFF. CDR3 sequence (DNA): TGTGCCAGCAGCCAGGAATATTCGGGTACTGAAGCTTTCTTT.

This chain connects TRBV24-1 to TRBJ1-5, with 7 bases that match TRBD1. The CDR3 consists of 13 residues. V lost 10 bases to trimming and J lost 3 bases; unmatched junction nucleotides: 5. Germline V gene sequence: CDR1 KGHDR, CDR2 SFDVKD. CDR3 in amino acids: CATRDRDNQPQHF. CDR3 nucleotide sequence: TGTGCCACACGGGACAGAGACAATCAGCCCCAGCATTTT.